This T cell receptor beta chain was documented in a study of blood T cell repertoires in COVID-19. Study details: Sites in the United States, Italy and Spain provided acute and convalescent COVID-19 samples. PBMCs, B-cell-depleted T cells, or T cells were the source of the cDNA or gDNA that made up the material.

Original analysis: From reference gene primer amplification, estimates of nucleated cell counts were derived. Using immunoSEQ multiplex PCR, the repertoire was profiled, and TCRdb retains in-frame clones only, with some absent. D and trimming come from the DNA, and the V and J calls and clone size come from that table. This sample yields about 240,000 clones, of which about 80% are seen a single time; roughly a tenth belongs to the top ten. CDR1 SGDLS and CDR2 YYNGEE come from the germline V gene. V shed 4 bases and J 3 bases; nucleotides not matched to a gene: 5. This CDR3 is built from 15 residues. This clone was observed a single time.

The sequence came from a woman older than 75 with acute or convalescent COVID-19. Sequencing was performed on peripheral blood. The chain couples TRBV9 to TRBJ2-1; 9 nucleotides line up with TRBD2. The CDR3, as DNA: TGTGCCAGCAGCTATAGCGGGGGCCACTACAATGAGCAGTTCTTC. Translation gives CASSYSGGHYNEQFF.